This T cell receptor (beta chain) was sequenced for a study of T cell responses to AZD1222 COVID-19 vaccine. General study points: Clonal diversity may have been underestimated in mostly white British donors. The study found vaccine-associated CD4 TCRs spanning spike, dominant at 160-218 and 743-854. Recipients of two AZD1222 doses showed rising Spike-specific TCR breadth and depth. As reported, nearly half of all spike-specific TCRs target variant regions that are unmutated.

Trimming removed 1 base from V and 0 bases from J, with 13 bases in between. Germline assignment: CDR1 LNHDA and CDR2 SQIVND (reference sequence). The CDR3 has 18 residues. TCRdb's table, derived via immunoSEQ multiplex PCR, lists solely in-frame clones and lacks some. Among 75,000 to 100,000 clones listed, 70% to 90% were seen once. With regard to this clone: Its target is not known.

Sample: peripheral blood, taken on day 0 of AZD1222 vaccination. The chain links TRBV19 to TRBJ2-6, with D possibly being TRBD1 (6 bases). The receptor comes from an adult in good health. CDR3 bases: TGTGCCAGTAGTATAGTCGGGGACACCTTCTCTGGGGCCAACGTCCTGACTTTC. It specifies CASSIVGDTFSGANVLTF. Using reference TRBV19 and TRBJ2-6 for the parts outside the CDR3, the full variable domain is DGGITQSPKYLFRKEGQNVTLSCEQNLNHDAMYWYRQDPGQGLRLIYYSQIVNDFQKGDIAEGYSVSREKKESFPLTVTSAQKNPTAFYLCASSIVGDTFSGANVLTFGAGSRLTVL.